A selection of T cell receptor beta chains follows, all from one sample in a study of blood T cell repertoires in COVID-19. Sequencing was performed with immunoSEQ multiplex PCR; in TCRdb, only in-frame clones are kept and a portion is missing. The sample includes some 30,000 clones, 65% to 90% of them seen just once. The sequenced material came from peripheral blood. These receptors all come from a human donor in a cohort sampled during active COVID-19. Both conserved end residues are part of each CDR3. The order of the fields is D gene, J gene, V gene, clone size, CDR3 protein, CDR3 DNA. The D gene is left open where the match is weak. Rows may omit the clone size; those that give it use once, few, many or a size class.

>TRBD2|TRBJ2-7|TRBV6-1|NA
CASSEWGLAGTYEQYF
TGTGCCAGCAGTGAATGGGGACTAGCGGGGACCTACGAGCAGTACTTC
>TRBD1|TRBJ2-5|TRBV6-5|NA
CASSDRGLLQETQYF
TGTGCCAGCAGCGACAGGGGGCTACTCCAAGAGACCCAGTACTTC
>TRBD2|TRBJ2-7|TRBV2|few
CASTGSGGLSYEQYF
TGTGCCAGCACAGGGAGCGGGGGTCTTTCCTACGAGCAGTACTTC
>NA|TRBJ2-7|TRBV11-3|NA
CASSNGGEQYF
TGTGCCAGCAGCAACGGCGGCGAGCAGTACTTC
>TRBD1|TRBJ1-1|TRBV7-2|NA
CASSSQTGVANTEAFF
TGTGCCAGCAGCTCCCAGACAGGGGTGGCGAACACTGAAGCTTTCTTT
>NA|TRBJ1-2|TRBV6-5|NA
CASSMDGNYGYTF
TGTGCCAGTAGCATGGATGGCAACTATGGCTACACCTTC
>TRBD1|TRBJ1-6|TRBV9|NA
CASTSGQGAYNSPLHF
TGTGCCAGCACAAGTGGACAGGGGGCTTATAATTCACCCCTCCACTTT
>NA|TRBJ2-1|TRBV6-5|few
CASSYGGSGSYNEQFF
TGTGCCAGCAGTTACGGGGGTAGCGGTTCCTACAATGAGCAGTTCTTC
>TRBD1|TRBJ1-5|TRBV7-9|NA
CASSSGQWRGNQPQHF
TGTGCCAGCAGCTCGGGACAGTGGAGGGGAAATCAGCCCCAGCATTTT
>NA|TRBJ1-5|TRBV19|few
CASSQDGLIRSQHF
TGTGCCAGTAGCCAAGACGGGTTAATAAGGTCCCAGCATTTT
>NA|TRBJ2-2|TRBV29-1|NA
CSARMTVNTGELFF
TGCAGCGCCCGAATGACAGTTAACACCGGGGAGCTGTTTTTT
>TRBD2|TRBJ2-7|TRBV27|NA
CASSLFGRGASYEQYF
TGTGCCAGCAGTTTATTTGGGCGGGGGGCCTCCTACGAGCAGTACTTC
>NA|TRBJ2-7|TRBV18|NA
CASSPDILKDEQYF
TGTGCCAGCTCACCTGACATCCTAAAGGACGAGCAGTACTTC
>TRBD2|TRBJ2-2|TRBV2|NA
CASSELAGVYGTGELFF
TGTGCCAGCAGTGAACTAGCGGGGGTTTATGGCACCGGGGAGCTGTTTTTT
>TRBD1|TRBJ1-2|TRBV9|NA
CASSVVRGHGYTF
TGTGCCAGCAGCGTAGTTAGGGGGCATGGCTACACCTTC
>NA|TRBJ1-1|TRBV12-3/TRBV12-4|NA
CASSLQGGEAFF
TGTGCCAGCAGTCTACAGGGTGGGGAAGCTTTCTTT
>TRBD1|TRBJ2-6|TRBV5-5|once
CASRGWDSLTSGANVLTF
TGTGCCAGCAGGGGGTGGGACAGTCTTACCTCTGGGGCCAACGTCCTGACTTTC
>TRBD1|TRBJ1-3|TRBV2|many
CASSWDRGRGNTIYF
TGTGCCAGCAGTTGGGACAGGGGGCGAGGTAACACCATATATTTT
>TRBD1|TRBJ2-2|TRBV4-2|NA
CASSRTGTGLENANTGELFF
TGTGCCAGCAGCCGAACAGGGACAGGCCTTGAAAACGCGAACACCGGGGAGCTGTTTTTT
>TRBD2|TRBJ2-2|TRBV5-1|NA
CASSGSGAGELFF
TGCGCCAGCAGCGGTAGCGGGGCCGGGGAGCTGTTTTTT
>NA|TRBJ1-1|TRBV12-3/TRBV12-4|once
CASRRQVHTEAFF
TGTGCCAGCAGAAGACAGGTTCACACTGAAGCTTTCTTT
>TRBD1|TRBJ2-1|TRBV7-9|NA
CASSFRTGVEQFF
TGTGCCAGCAGCTTCAGGACAGGGGTTGAGCAGTTCTTC
>TRBD1|TRBJ2-2|TRBV11-1|NA
CASNPGQGNTGELFF
TGTGCCAGCAACCCGGGACAGGGGAACACCGGGGAGCTGTTTTTT
>NA|TRBJ2-1|TRBV19|NA
CASNPGKSGDEQFF
TGTGCCAGTAATCCCGGGAAAAGTGGGGATGAGCAGTTCTTC
>NA|TRBJ2-7|TRBV7-3|NA
CASSPQGTTYEQYF
TGTGCCAGCAGCCCTCAGGGGACGACCTACGAGCAGTACTTC